This TCR beta chain comes out of a study of beta chain features in type 1 diabetes. All of the isolated RNA was reverse transcribed, so expressed TCRB transcripts were sequenced. Sequenced by immunoSEQ multiplex PCR; TCRdb stores in-frame clones only, minus some. The sample records about 150,000 clones, 10% being singletons. From germline, CDR1 is SGHVS and CDR2 FQNEAQ. The CDR3 spans 12 residues. Trimming stripped 1 base from V and 6 bases from J, with 3 bases between. The TCR sequence derives from a man between 18 and 35 years old in good health. Sequenced input: naive CD4+ T cells from blood. The chain links TRBV7-8 to TRBJ2-2; D gene ambiguous. The CDR3: CASSLDSGELFF. CDR3 sequence (DNA): TGTGCCAGCAGCTTAGACTCCGGGGAGCTGTTTTTT.